The clone carrying this T cell receptor (beta chain) was counted a few times. The data are from a study of shared T cell receptors in the human thymus. The data were produced by immunoSEQ multiplex PCR, yet TCRdb's version contains in-frame clones alone and is incomplete. Among 500,000 to 550,000 clones listed, approximately 80% were seen once. These data also formed part of another study, on human thymus T cells. That study adds: All donors were healthy Finnish infants who were undergoing corrective surgery to treat congenital heart defects. Thymus tissue for the work was resected from patients undergoing corrective heart surgery. Thymic as well as blood repertoires seemed to favor certain V and J genes unevenly. Related work found strong thymic repertoire overlap between unrelated individuals.

Sequencing input: thymocytes. The sequence was collected from a boy in the first two years of life with a congenital heart defect.

The CDR3 DNA sequence: TGTGCCAGCTCCCGAGCAGGGGTCTTGAACTATGGCTACACCTTC. Protein: CASSRAGVLNYGYTF. The chain joins TRBV21-1 to TRBJ1-2; the DNA was not used to check the table's D call, TRBD1. TRBV21-1 has pseudogene status. This CDR3 comprises 15 residues.